This T cell receptor (beta chain) was observed in a study of cytomegalovirus exposure and HLA in healthy donors. 60 Vbeta and 13 Jbeta primers were used in PCR. The protocol was immunoSEQ multiplex PCR, while the TCRdb copy is restricted to in-frame clones and leaves out a portion. The table has some 190,000 clones, under 85% seen once. This clone was observed once. The CDR3 has 15 residues. Germline V gene sequence: CDR1 MDHEN, CDR2 SYDVKM. J lost 1 base, V lost 7 bases, and 5 bases had no gene match. The sequenced sample consisted of PBMCs. The receptor was isolated from a woman between 18 and 30 years old in good health and CMV-seronegative. The chain combines TRBV28 with TRBJ1-5, with 9 bases matching TRBD1. Here the CDR3 DNA reads TGTGCCAGCACCCGGACAGGGGCGAGCAATCAGCCCCAGCATTTT. Protein sequence: CASTRTGASNQPQHF.